One sample yielded the 25 T cell receptor beta chains listed below, sequenced in a study of OX40 agonist ivuxolimab in advanced cancers. Assay used: immunoSEQ multiplex PCR; TCRdb lists only in-frame clones, some missing. Of fewer than 65,000 clones in the sample, around nine tenths were seen once. The material was CD4+ or CD8+ T cells sorted from blood, obtained in a trial of the OX40 agonist ivuxolimab. The receptors derive from an adult with an advanced solid tumor such as melanoma, head and neck, liver or kidney cancer.

This clone was observed a single time. The genes are TRBV9 and TRBJ2-7; D call uncertain. The CDR3 is made up of 14 amino acids. V was clipped by 0 bases and J by 3 bases, with 10 bases between them. The germline gives CDR1 SGDLS, CDR2 YYNGEE. The CDR3: CASSVDGPGYEQYF. CDR3 sequence (DNA): TGTGCCAGCAGCGTAGATGGGCCTGGCTACGAGCAGTACTTC.

This chain connects TRBV12-5 to TRBJ1-5; D gene ambiguous. Germline V CDR1 and CDR2: LGHNT, FRNRAP. V was clipped by 6 bases and J by 7 bases, with 13 bases between them. The CDR3 extends over 13 amino acids. The CDR3 is CASGPSTGQPQHF. The CDR3 bases are TGTGCTAGTGGCCCCTCGACTGGGCAGCCCCAGCATTTT.

This clone was observed once. This rearrangement joins TRBV18 to TRBJ2-1, with unresolved D. Trimming left V 5 bases short and J 8 bases short, with 7 bases between. CDR1 KGHSH and CDR2 LQKENI come from the germline V gene. The CDR3 totals 11 residues. The CDR3 sequence: CASSFGDEQFF. As DNA, the CDR3 is TGTGCCAGCTCATTTGGCGATGAGCAGTTCTTC.

This chain links TRBV28 with TRBJ1-1; 9 nucleotides match TRBD1. V trimming: 4 bases; J trimming: 5 bases; junction bases outside the gene matches: 5. The CDR3 is made up of 14 amino acids. Germline V lookup: CDR1 MDHEN, CDR2 SYDVKM. This CDR3 reads CASSYRGRGTEAFF. The CDR3 DNA follows: TGTGCCAGCAGTTACAGGGGGCGCGGGACTGAAGCTTTCTTT.

The V and J genes are TRBV2 and TRBJ2-1; TRBD2 agrees at 10 bases. This CDR3 spans 13 amino acids. Germline V gene sequence: CDR1 SNHLY, CDR2 FYNNEI. V trimming: 5 bases; J trimming: 10 bases; junction bases outside the gene matches: 5. CDR3 loop: CASSSGLAREQFF. CDR3 sequence (DNA): TGTGCCAGCAGTTCGGGACTAGCGAGGGAGCAGTTCTTC. Together with reference TRBV2 and TRBJ2-1, the CDR3 gives the full variable domain: EPEVTQTPSHQVTQMGQEVILRCVPISNHLYFYWYRQILGQKVEFLVSFYNNEISEKSEIFDDQFSVERPDGSNFTLKIRSTKLEDSAMYFCASSSGLAREQFFGPGTRLTVL.

CDR3 protein: CASSIGPQNIQYF. CDR3 nucleotide sequence: TGTGCCAGTAGTATAGGACCCCAAAACATTCAGTACTTC. The chain recombines TRBV19 with TRBJ2-4; D call uncertain. The V end lost 1 base, the J end lost 5 bases, and 6 bases lay between the germline ends. The CDR3 has 13 amino acids. Germline V gene lookup returns CDR1 LNHDA and CDR2 SQIVND (reference sequence). Looking up the rest from reference TRBV19 and TRBJ2-4 gives the full variable domain: DGGITQSPKYLFRKEGQNVTLSCEQNLNHDAMYWYRQDPGQGLRLIYYSQIVNDFQKGDIAEGYSVSREKKESFPLTVTSAQKNPTAFYLCASSIGPQNIQYFGAGTRLSVL.

The chain carries TRBV7-2 and TRBJ2-1; 10 bases fit TRBD2. V lost 5 bases to trimming and J lost 8 bases; unmatched junction nucleotides: 9. Germline values: CDR1 SGHTA, CDR2 FQGNSA. The CDR3 has 15 amino acids. CDR3 protein: CASSLWASGSYEQFF. The DNA for the CDR3 is TGTGCCAGCAGCCTGTGGGCTAGCGGGAGCTATGAGCAGTTCTTC.

The gene calls are TRBV5-1 and TRBJ1-4; 8 bases are a match to TRBD1. The CDR3 spans 15 residues. Germline values: CDR1 SGHRS, CDR2 YFSETQ. Trimming at V came to 4 bases and at J to 0 bases, leaving 2 bases not matched to a gene. The CDR3 coding sequence is TGCGCCAGCAGCCTGACAGGGGCAACTAATGAAAAACTGTTTTTT. Translation: CASSLTGATNEKLFF.

The chain recombines TRBV19 with TRBJ1-2, with 10 positions matching TRBD1. Germline-derived CDR1 and CDR2 are LNHDA and SQIVND (reference sequence). The CDR3 spans 16 residues. Unmatched junction bases numbered 10, after V lost 7 bases and J lost 2 bases. This CDR3 reads CASTPGQGGINYGYTF. CDR3 sequence (DNA): TGTGCCAGTACGCCAGGACAGGGGGGGATAAACTATGGCTACACCTTC.

The rearrangement links TRBV20-1 to TRBJ1-2; D gene ambiguous. CDR1 and CDR2 (germline): DFQATT, SNEGSKA (reference sequence). The CDR3 runs to 11 residues. The V gene lost 4 bases and the J gene lost 5 bases, with 8 bases spanning the gap. The CDR3 sequence is CSANQGYGYTF. CDR3 coding DNA: TGCAGTGCTAATCAAGGGTATGGCTACACCTTC.

This clone was seen a handful of times. This chain uses TRBV29-1 with TRBJ2-7; D may be TRBD1 (5 bases). CDR1 is SQVTM and CDR2 is ANQGSEA in the germline V gene. The germline V and J ends were trimmed by 6 bases and 0 bases, with 6 bases remaining between them. This CDR3 is 11 amino acids long. CDR3 sequence reads: CSVTVSYEQYF. Written as DNA, the CDR3 is TGCAGCGTGACAGTCTCCTACGAGCAGTACTTC.

The chain recombines TRBV9 with TRBJ1-2, with 7 bases lining up with TRBD1. CDR3 length equals 12 residues. The V gene's germline CDR1 is SGDLS and CDR2 YYNGEE. V was clipped by 2 bases and J by 7 bases; unmatched bases: 2. CDR3 sequence: CASSVTGFGYTF. CDR3 sequence (DNA): TGTGCCAGCAGCGTGACAGGGTTTGGCTACACCTTC. Full variable domain (outside the CDR3, taken from reference TRBV9 and TRBJ1-2): DSGVTQTPKHLITATGQRVTLRCSPRSGDLSVYWYQQSLDQGLQFLIQYYNGEERAKGNILERFSAQQFPDLHSELNLSSLELGDSALYFCASSVTGFGYTFGSGTRLTVV.

V and J are TRBV5-1 and TRBJ2-1; TRBD1 agrees at 8 bases. The CDR3 is 16 amino acids. Germline values: CDR1 SGHRS, CDR2 YFSETQ. With V trimmed by 4 bases and J by 0 bases, 6 bases remained unmatched. The CDR3 DNA reads as TGCGCCAGCAGCCCACGACAGGGGCTCTCCTACAATGAGCAGTTCTTC. This translates into CASSPRQGLSYNEQFF. Full variable domain (outside the CDR3, taken from reference TRBV5-1 and TRBJ2-1): KAGVTQTPRYLIKTRGQQVTLSCSPISGHRSVSWYQQTPGQGLQFLFEYFSETQRNKGNFPGRFSGRQFSNSRSEMNVSTLELGDSALYLCASSPRQGLSYNEQFFGPGTRLTVL.

The chain couples TRBV5-4 to TRBJ1-5; the D gene is possibly TRBD1 (5 bases). V shed 0 bases and J shed 1 base, with 5 bases lying between them. CDR3 length equals 14 residues. Germline loops: CDR1 SGHNT, CDR2 YYREEE (reference sequence). In nucleotides, the CDR3 is TGTGCCAGCAGCTTGGCAGGGAGCAATCAGCCCCAGCATTTT. Residues: CASSLAGSNQPQHF.

V gene TRBV7-3 combines with J gene TRBJ2-3, with 8 nucleotides matching TRBD2. Germline V lookup: CDR1 SGHTA, CDR2 FQGTGA. V lost 1 base to trimming and J lost 1 base; unmatched junction nucleotides: 7. This CDR3 is built from 17 residues. The CDR3 DNA follows: TGTGCCAGCAGCTTAAGGGGAGCGGGAGATGGCACAGATACGCAGTATTTT. It encodes CASSLRGAGDGTDTQYF.

The V gene is TRBV14, the J gene TRBJ1-2; 7 nucleotides line up with TRBD1. Germline CDR1 reads SGHDN; CDR2 reads FVKESK. The CDR3 totals 13 residues. The ends lost 5 bases at V and 8 bases at J; junction bases unmatched: 8. CDR3 region: CASSKNDRVGYTF. The CDR3 nucleotides are TGTGCCAGCAGCAAAAATGACAGGGTCGGCTACACCTTC.

This chain connects TRBV6-1 to TRBJ2-5; 11 nucleotides match TRBD1. V was pared by 2 bases and J by 2 bases, with 10 bases of the junction left unmatched. The CDR3 runs to 18 residues. Per the germline V gene, CDR1 is MNHNS and CDR2 is SASEGT. As DNA, the CDR3 is TGTGCCAGCAGTGAATTTTATGGGACAGGGGGACCACAAGAGACCCAGTACTTC. Its protein is CASSEFYGTGGPQETQYF.

The chain carries TRBV18 and TRBJ2-5, with D perhaps TRBD1 (5 bases). V gave up 3 bases and J gave up 1 base, with 15 bases separating them. Germline assignment: CDR1 KGHSH and CDR2 LQKENI. The CDR3 is 16 amino acids. CDR3 nucleotides: TGTGCCAGCTCACCGCCAGATCGACAGAGCCAAGAGACCCAGTACTTC. Its translation: CASSPPDRQSQETQYF.

The genes are TRBV30 and TRBJ1-2, with 8 bases that match TRBD1. With 2 bases clipped from V and 4 bases from J, the junction kept 3 bases outside the gene matches. Germline V lookup: CDR1 GTSNPN, CDR2 SVGIG (reference sequence). The CDR3 spans 13 residues. This CDR3 reads CAWSRTGTYGYTF. The CDR3 DNA reads as TGTGCCTGGAGTAGGACAGGGACCTATGGCTACACCTTC.

The rearrangement links TRBV28 to TRBJ2-7, with D possibly being TRBD1 (6 bases). CDR1 is MDHEN and CDR2 is SYDVKM in the germline V gene. The CDR3 loop spans 14 amino acids. Trimming shortened V by 0 bases and J by 6 bases, and 12 bases separated the two germline ends. The CDR3 is CASSLWDRVGEQYF. The CDR3 bases are TGTGCCAGCAGTTTATGGGACAGAGTGGGCGAGCAGTACTTC.

The chain recombines TRBV5-1 with TRBJ1-1; TRBD1 matches at 10 bases. Germline V CDR1 and CDR2: SGHRS, YFSETQ. This CDR3 comprises 15 residues. Unmatched junction bases numbered 7, after V lost 3 bases and J lost 5 bases. CDR3 DNA: TGCGCCAGCAGCTCAACCGGGACAGGGGATACTGAAGCTTTCTTT. As protein: CASSSTGTGDTEAFF.

The chain employs TRBV5-4 and TRBJ1-1; 8 nucleotides line up with TRBD1. The germline CDR1 and CDR2 sequences are SGHNT and YYREEE (reference sequence). Losses at the gene ends were 4 bases for V and 1 base for J; bases not matched to a gene: 12. This CDR3 spans 17 amino acids. CDR3 protein: CASSPEDRGGGNTEAFF. The CDR3 nucleotides read TGTGCCAGCAGCCCGGAAGACAGGGGTGGAGGGAACACTGAAGCTTTCTTT.

The gene calls are TRBV23-1 and TRBJ2-2, with TRBD1 matching over 10 bases. TRBV23-1 is placed among ORFs of uncertain function. Trimming at V came to 8 bases and at J to 7 bases, leaving 13 bases not matched to a gene. The CDR3 is 16 amino acids. The CDR3 nucleotides are TGCGCCAGCGCTCTGGGGACAGGGGTATCTAGCGGGGAGCTGTTTTTT. The encoded protein is CASALGTGVSSGELFF.

On this clone itself: This specimen includes other DNA sequences encoding the same CDR3. This sequence joins TRBV19 and TRBJ1-3; possible D gene TRBD1, 5 bases. The germline V gene encodes CDR1 LNHDA and CDR2 SQIVND (reference sequence). Trimming pared 3 bases from V and 0 bases from J, leaving 6 bases between. This CDR3 contains 14 residues. The DNA for the CDR3 is TGTGCCAGTAGTATCGACAGCTCTGGAAACACCATATATTTT. Protein: CASSIDSSGNTIYF.

In its sample, this clone was seen once. J is TRBJ1-5 and V is TRBV6-5; D might be TRBD1 (5 bases). The germline CDR1 and CDR2 sequences are MNHEY and SVGAGI. Trimming took 4 bases from V and 0 from J, leaving 10 bases between them. The CDR3 totals 15 residues. The DNA for the CDR3 is TGTGCCAGCAGTTCCGGGGGACTTAGCAATCAGCCCCAGCATTTT. Residues: CASSSGGLSNQPQHF.